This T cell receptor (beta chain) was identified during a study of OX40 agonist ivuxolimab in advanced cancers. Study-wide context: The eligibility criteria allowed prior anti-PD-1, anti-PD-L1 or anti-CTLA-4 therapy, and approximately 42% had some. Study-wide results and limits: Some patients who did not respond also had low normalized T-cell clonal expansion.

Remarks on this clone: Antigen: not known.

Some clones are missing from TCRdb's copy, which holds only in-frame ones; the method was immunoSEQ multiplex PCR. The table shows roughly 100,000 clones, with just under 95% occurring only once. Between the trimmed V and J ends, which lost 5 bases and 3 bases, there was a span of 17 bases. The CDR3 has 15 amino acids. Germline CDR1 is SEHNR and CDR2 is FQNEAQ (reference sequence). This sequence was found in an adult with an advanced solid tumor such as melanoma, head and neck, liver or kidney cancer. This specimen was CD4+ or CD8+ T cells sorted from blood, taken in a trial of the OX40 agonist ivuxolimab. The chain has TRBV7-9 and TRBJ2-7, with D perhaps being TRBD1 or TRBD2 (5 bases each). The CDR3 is CASSDYRGLVYEQYF. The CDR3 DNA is TGTGCCAGCAGCGATTACCGGGGCCTCGTCTACGAGCAGTACTTC.